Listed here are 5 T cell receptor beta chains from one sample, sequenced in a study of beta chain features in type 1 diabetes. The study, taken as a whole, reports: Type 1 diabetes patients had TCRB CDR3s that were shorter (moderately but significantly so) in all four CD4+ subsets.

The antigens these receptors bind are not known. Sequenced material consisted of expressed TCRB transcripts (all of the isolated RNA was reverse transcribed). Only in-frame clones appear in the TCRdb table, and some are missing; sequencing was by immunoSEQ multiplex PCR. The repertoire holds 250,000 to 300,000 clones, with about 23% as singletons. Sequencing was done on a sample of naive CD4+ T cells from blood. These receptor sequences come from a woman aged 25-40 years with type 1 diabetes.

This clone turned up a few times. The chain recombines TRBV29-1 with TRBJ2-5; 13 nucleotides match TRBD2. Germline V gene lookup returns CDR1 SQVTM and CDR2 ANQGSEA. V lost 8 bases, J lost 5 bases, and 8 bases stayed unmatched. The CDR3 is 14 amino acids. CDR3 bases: TGCAGCCCTGACGGACTAGCGGGAGTTGAGACCCAGTACTTC. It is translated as CSPDGLAGVETQYF.

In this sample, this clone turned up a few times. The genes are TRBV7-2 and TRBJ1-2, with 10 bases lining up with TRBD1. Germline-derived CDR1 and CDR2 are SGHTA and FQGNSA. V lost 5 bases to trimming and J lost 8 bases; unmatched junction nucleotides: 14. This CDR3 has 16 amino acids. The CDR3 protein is CASSQGQGVSFGGYTF. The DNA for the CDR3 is TGTGCCAGCAGCCAAGGACAGGGGGTGTCCTTTGGCGGCTACACCTTC.

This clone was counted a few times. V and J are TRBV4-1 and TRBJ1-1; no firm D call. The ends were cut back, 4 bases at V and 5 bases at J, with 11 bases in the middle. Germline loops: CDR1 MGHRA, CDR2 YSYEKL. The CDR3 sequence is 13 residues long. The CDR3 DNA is TGCGCCAGCAGCCCGCCCCTTGAGACTGAAGCTTTCTTT. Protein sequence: CASSPPLETEAFF.

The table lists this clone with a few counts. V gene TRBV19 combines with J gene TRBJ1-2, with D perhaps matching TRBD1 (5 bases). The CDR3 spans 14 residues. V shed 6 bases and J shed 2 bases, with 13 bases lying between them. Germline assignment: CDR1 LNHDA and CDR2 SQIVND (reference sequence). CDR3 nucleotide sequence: TGTGCCAGTAGCGAAGGACACCGGAACTATGGCTACACCTTC. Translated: CASSEGHRNYGYTF.

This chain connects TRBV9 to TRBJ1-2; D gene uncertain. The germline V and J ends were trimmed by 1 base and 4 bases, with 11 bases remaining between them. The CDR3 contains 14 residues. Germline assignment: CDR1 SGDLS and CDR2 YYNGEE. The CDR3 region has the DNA TGTGCCAGCAGCGTATCGGGGTTTGGCTATGGCTACACCTTC. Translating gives CASSVSGFGYGYTF.